The T cell receptor beta chain under discussion was sequenced for a study of persistence of HIV-infected CD4 T cells. Anti-CD3/anti-CD28 beads served as a nonspecific positive control stimulus. CD4+ T cells upregulating both CD40 ligand and CD69 were sorted as responding cells. This was the immunoSEQ version 4 assay in survey mode. Clones were sequenced by immunoSEQ multiplex PCR, and TCRdb holds only the in-frame ones, with some missing. The top ten hold approximately 0.45% of the sample, which has tens of thousands of clones, 88% seen once. Worth noting for this clone: Its cognate antigen is unknown.

The CDR3 is 18 amino acids. Sequencing was performed on CD4+ T cells sorted from PBMCs after approximately 20-hour stimulation, taken from a patient who received antiretroviral therapy. The genes are TRBV21-1 and TRBJ2-1. TRBV21-1 is termed a pseudogene. The source of this sequence is an adult woman with HIV who was CMV-seropositive. The CDR3: CASSNRGVSKSSYNEQFF. CDR3 nucleotide sequence: TGTGCCAGCAGCAATAGGGGGGTCTCTAAGAGCTCCTACAATGAGCAGTTCTTC.